Presented here are 9 T cell receptor beta chains from one specimen sequenced in a study of T cell repertoires in cytomegalovirus infection. In TCRdb, the reads were re-called with MiXCR into one record per CDR3 protein. The data hold roughly 190,000 distinct CDR3 sequences, with about a tenth observed a single time. Sequencing used PBMCs. Source of these receptors: a human donor in good health (CMV status not recorded). Some clones in this sample may be carry-over from other donors' samples.

This clonotype came up many times. V is TRBV7-2 and J is TRBJ2-3; 15 bases map to TRBD2. Per the germline V gene, CDR1 is SGHTA and CDR2 is FQGNSA. The CDR3 is 16 residues long. Trimming cost V 3 bases and J 5 bases; bases outside gene matches: 3. The CDR3 sequence: CASSFGLAGGKDTQYF. DNA of the CDR3: TGTGCCAGCAGCTTCGGACTAGCGGGAGGGAAAGATACGCAGTATTTT.

This clonotype was counted ten times or more. As DNA, the CDR3 is TGCAGTGCTAGTCGGCAGGGGGCTGGTCAGCCCCAGCATTTT. Protein: CSASRQGAGQPQHF. This chain uses TRBV20-1 with TRBJ1-5, with TRBD1 matching over 8 bases. CDR1 is DFQATT and CDR2 is SNEGSKA in the germline V gene (reference sequence). This CDR3 is built from 14 residues. J lost 6 bases, V lost 3 bases, and 7 bases had no gene match.

This clonotype was observed a few times. The chain joins TRBV28 to TRBJ2-7, with TRBD2 matching over 8 bases. The CDR3 has 13 residues. Trimming took 5 bases from V and 10 from J; bases not matched to a gene: 10. Germline V gene data show CDR1 as MDHEN and CDR2 as SYDVKM. The CDR3 bases are TGTGCCAGCAGTACCCAGTTCGGGGGGGACCAGTACTTC. Protein: CASSTQFGGDQYF. The full variable domain, its missing parts supplied by reference TRBV28 and TRBJ2-7, is DVKVTQSSRYLVKRTGEKVFLECVQDMDHENMFWYRQDPGLGLRLIYFSYDVKMKEKGDIPEGYSVSREKKERFSLILESASTNQTSMYLCASSTQFGGDQYFGPGTRLTVT.

This clonotype was found many times. The chain carries TRBV7-2 and TRBJ2-3; 12 bases agree with TRBD2. The CDR3 spans 18 residues. CDR1 is SGHTA and CDR2 is FQGNSA in the germline V gene. J gave up 2 bases and V 4 bases, and 10 bases lay outside the gene matches. The CDR3 is CASSSFLLAGGNTDTQYF. The CDR3 DNA sequence: TGTGCCAGCAGCTCGTTCCTGCTAGCGGGAGGGAACACAGATACGCAGTATTTT.

This clonotype was detected many times. The genes are TRBV5-5 and TRBJ2-1, with 9 bases lining up with TRBD1. Germline V gene lookup returns CDR1 SGHKS and CDR2 YYEKEE (reference sequence). Unmatched junction bases numbered 7, after V lost 4 bases and J lost 5 bases. The CDR3 covers 15 residues. The CDR3 nucleotides read TGTGCCAGCAGCCGAGACAGGGGGGGCCACAATGAGCAGTTCTTC. It encodes CASSRDRGGHNEQFF.

V and J are TRBV24-1 and TRBJ1-1, with a weak D call TRBD1 (5 bases). This CDR3 spans 15 amino acids. Germline V gives CDR1 KGHDR, CDR2 SFDVKD. Trimming left V 3 bases short and J 5 bases short, with 15 bases between. The CDR3 region is CATSDTREGKTEAFF. CDR3 DNA sequence: TGTGCCACCAGTGATACCCGGGAGGGGAAGACTGAAGCTTTCTTT.

V usage is TRBV30 and J usage is TRBJ2-3, with D perhaps matching TRBD1 (5 bases). Trimming removed 2 bases from V and 5 bases from J, with 14 bases in between. In germline, CDR1 is GTSNPN, CDR2 SVGIG (reference sequence). CDR3 length equals 14 residues. The CDR3 DNA reads TGTGCCTGGAGTTCGGACATGGTGAGAGATACGCAGTATTTT. Translating it yields CAWSSDMVRDTQYF.

This clonotype was counted between two and nine times. This sequence joins TRBV11-2 and TRBJ2-1, with a possible D match to TRBD2 (6 bases). Trimming took off 5 bases at V and 3 bases at J, with 23 bases between the two ends. Germline V CDR1 and CDR2: SGHAT, FQNNGV. This CDR3 region has 18 residues. In nucleotides, the CDR3 is TGTGCCAGCAGCCTCCGAAAGGCGGCTAGCGCAGACTACAATGAGCAGTTCTTC. It codes for CASSLRKAASADYNEQFF. Based on the CDR3 plus reference TRBV11-2 and TRBJ2-1, the full variable domain is EAGVAQSPRYKIIEKRQSVAFWCNPISGHATLYWYQQILGQGPKLLIQFQNNGVVDDSQLPKDRFSAERLKGVDSTLKIQPAKLEDSAVYLCASSLRKAASADYNEQFFGPGTRLTVL.

This clonotype turned up a few times. V gene TRBV3-1 combines with J gene TRBJ2-7, with TRBD2 identical over 7 bases. In germline, CDR1 is LGHDT, CDR2 YNNKEL (reference sequence). The J segment lost 0 bases and the V segment lost 4 bases, leaving 6 bases of the junction unmatched. The CDR3 loop spans 15 amino acids. The CDR3 DNA sequence: TGTGCCAGCAGCCGCACTAGCGAGAGCTCCTACGAGCAGTACTTC. Translating it yields CASSRTSESSYEQYF.